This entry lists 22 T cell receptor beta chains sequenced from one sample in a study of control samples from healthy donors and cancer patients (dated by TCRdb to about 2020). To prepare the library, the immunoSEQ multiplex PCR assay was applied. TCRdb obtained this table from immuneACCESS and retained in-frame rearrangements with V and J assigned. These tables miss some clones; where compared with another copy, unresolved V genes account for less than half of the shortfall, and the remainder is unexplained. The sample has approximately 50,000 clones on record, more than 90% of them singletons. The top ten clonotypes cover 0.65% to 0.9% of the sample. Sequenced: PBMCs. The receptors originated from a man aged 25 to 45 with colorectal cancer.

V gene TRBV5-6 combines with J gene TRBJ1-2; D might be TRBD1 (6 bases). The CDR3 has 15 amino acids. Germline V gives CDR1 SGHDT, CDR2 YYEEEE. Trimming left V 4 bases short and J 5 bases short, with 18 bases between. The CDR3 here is CASSPEQGSRYGYTF. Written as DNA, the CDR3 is TGTGCCAGCAGCCCCGAACAGGGAAGTAGGTATGGCTACACCTTC.

CDR3: CASSIGAQIYHSGANVLTF. CDR3 nucleotide sequence: TGTGCCAGTAGTATAGGGGCGCAGATTTATCACTCTGGGGCCAACGTCCTGACTTTC. V is TRBV19 and J is TRBJ2-6; unclear D gene. Germline assignment: CDR1 LNHDA and CDR2 SQIVND (reference sequence). There are 19 residues in the CDR3. Trimming took 1 base from V and 0 from J, leaving 16 bases between them.

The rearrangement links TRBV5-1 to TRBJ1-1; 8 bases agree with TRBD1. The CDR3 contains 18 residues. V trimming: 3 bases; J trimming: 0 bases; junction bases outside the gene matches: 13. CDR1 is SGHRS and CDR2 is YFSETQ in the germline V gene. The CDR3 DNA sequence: TGCGCCAGCAGCTCCGCGACAGGGGCCCAATCCCTGAACACTGAAGCTTTCTTT. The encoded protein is CASSSATGAQSLNTEAFF.

The chain's CDR3 is CASSQAGTANIQYF. The CDR3 DNA reads TGTGCCAGCAGCCAAGCCGGGACAGCAAACATTCAGTACTTC. V is TRBV14 and J is TRBJ2-4, with 7 bases that match TRBD1. CDR3 length: 14 amino acids. Looked up from germline, CDR1 is SGHDN and CDR2 is FVKESK. The V gene end was trimmed by 1 base and the J gene end by 6 bases; junction bases not matched to a gene: 3.

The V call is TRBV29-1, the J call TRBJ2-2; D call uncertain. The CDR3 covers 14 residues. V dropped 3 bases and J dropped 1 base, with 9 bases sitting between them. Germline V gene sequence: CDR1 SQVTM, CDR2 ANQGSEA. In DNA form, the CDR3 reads TGCAGCGTTGAGATTATACAGAACACCGGGGAGCTGTTTTTT. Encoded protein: CSVEIIQNTGELFF.

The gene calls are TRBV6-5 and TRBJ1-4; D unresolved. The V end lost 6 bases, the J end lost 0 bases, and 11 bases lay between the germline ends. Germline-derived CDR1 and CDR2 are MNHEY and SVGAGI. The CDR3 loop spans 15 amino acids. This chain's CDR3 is CASRLLTTTNEKLFF. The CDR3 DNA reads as TGTGCCAGCAGACTGCTGACGACAACTAATGAAAAACTGTTTTTT.

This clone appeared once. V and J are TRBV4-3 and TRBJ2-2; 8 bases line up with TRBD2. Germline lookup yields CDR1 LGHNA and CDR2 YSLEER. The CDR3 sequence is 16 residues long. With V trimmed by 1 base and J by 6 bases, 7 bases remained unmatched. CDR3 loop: CASSQVVSGVPGELFF. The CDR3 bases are TGCGCCAGCAGCCAAGTGGTTAGCGGGGTCCCCGGGGAGCTGTTTTTT.

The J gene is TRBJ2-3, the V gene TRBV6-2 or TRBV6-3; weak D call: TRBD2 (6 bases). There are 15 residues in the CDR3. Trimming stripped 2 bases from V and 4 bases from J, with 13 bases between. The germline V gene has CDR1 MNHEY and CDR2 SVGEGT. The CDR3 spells CASSYGLEGADTQYF. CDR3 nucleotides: TGTGCCAGCAGTTACGGACTGGAGGGCGCAGATACGCAGTATTTT.

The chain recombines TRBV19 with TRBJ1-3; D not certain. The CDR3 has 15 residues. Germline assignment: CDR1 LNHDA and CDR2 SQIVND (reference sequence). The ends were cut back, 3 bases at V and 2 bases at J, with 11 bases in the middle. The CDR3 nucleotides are TGTGCCAGTAGTATCATAGGAGGAACTGGAAACACCATATATTTT. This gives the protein CASSIIGGTGNTIYF.

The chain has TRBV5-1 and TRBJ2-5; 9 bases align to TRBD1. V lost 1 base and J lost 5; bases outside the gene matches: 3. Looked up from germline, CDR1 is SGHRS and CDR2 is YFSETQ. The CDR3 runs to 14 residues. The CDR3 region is CASSLTGGRETQYF. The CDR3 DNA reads TGCGCCAGCAGCTTGACAGGGGGCCGCGAGACCCAGTACTTC. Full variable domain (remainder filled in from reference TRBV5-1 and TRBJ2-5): KAGVTQTPRYLIKTRGQQVTLSCSPISGHRSVSWYQQTPGQGLQFLFEYFSETQRNKGNFPGRFSGRQFSNSRSEMNVSTLELGDSALYLCASSLTGGRETQYFGPGTRLLVL.

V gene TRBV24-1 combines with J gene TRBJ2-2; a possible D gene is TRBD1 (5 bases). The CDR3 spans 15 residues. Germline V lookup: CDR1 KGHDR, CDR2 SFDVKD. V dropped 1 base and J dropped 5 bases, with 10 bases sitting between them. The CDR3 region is CATSDLKGLTGELFF. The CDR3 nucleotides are TGTGCCACCAGTGATTTAAAGGGGCTGACCGGGGAGCTGTTTTTT.

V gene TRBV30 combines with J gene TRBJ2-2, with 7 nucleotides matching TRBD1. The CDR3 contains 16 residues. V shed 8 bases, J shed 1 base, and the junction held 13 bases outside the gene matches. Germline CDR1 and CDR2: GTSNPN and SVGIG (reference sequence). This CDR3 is CAGARGQYGNTGELFF. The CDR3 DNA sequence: TGTGCCGGAGCCAGGGGACAGTACGGGAACACCGGGGAGCTGTTTTTT. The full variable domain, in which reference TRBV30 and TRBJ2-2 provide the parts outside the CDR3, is SQTIHQWPATLVQPVGSPLSLECTVEGTSNPNLYWYRQAAGRGLQLLFYSVGIGQISSEVPQNLSASRPQDRQFILSSKKLLLSDSGFYLCAGARGQYGNTGELFFGEGSRLTVL.

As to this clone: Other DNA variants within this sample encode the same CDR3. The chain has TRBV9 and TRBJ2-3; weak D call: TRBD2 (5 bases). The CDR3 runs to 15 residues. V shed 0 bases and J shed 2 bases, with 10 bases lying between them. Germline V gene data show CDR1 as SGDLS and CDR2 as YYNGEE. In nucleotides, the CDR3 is TGTGCCAGCAGCGTAGGAGGAGGTGCCACAGATACGCAGTATTTT. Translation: CASSVGGGATDTQYF.

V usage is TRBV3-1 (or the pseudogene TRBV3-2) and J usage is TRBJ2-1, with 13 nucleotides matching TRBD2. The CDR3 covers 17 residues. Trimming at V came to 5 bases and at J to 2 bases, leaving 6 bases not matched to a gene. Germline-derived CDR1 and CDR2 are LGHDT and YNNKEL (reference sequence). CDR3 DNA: TGTGCCAGCAGCAAGCCGGGACTAGCGGGGCCCTACAATGAGCAGTTCTTC. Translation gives CASSKPGLAGPYNEQFF.

The CDR3 nucleotides read TGTGCCAGTAGTATAGGGACAGGGGGCAAGGATCAGCCCCAGCATTTT. Translation: CASSIGTGGKDQPQHF. The chain employs TRBV19 and TRBJ1-5, with 11 bases identical to TRBD1. Germline loops: CDR1 LNHDA, CDR2 SQIVND (reference sequence). The CDR3 consists of 16 residues. The V gene end was trimmed by 1 base and the J gene end by 5 bases; junction bases not matched to a gene: 4.

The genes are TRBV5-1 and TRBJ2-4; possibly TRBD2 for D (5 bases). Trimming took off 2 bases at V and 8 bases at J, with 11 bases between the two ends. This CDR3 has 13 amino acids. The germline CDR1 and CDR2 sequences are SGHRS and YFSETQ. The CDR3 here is CASSFKTNDIQYF. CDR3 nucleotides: TGCGCCAGCAGCTTTAAGACTAACGACATTCAGTACTTC.

CDR3 in DNA: TGTGCCTGGAGTGGGGGTGGGACTGAAGCTTTCTTT. Translated: CAWSGGGTEAFF. This sequence joins TRBV30 and TRBJ1-1; the D is unclear. This CDR3 has 12 residues. Looked up from germline, CDR1 is GTSNPN and CDR2 is SVGIG (reference sequence). The ends were cut back, 1 base at V and 5 bases at J, with 8 bases in the middle.

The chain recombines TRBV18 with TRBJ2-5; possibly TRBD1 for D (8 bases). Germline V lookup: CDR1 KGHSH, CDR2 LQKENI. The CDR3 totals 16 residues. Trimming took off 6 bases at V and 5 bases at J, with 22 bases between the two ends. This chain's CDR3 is CASSPRRQGREETQYF. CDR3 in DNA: TGTGCCAGCTCCCCTAGACGACAGGGGCGGGAGGAGACCCAGTACTTC.

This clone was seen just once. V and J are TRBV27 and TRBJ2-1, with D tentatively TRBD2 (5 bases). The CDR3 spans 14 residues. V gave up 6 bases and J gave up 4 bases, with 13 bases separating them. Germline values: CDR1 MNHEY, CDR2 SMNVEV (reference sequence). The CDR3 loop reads CASRGLQDYNEQFF. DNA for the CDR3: TGTGCCAGCAGAGGACTTCAGGATTACAATGAGCAGTTCTTC.

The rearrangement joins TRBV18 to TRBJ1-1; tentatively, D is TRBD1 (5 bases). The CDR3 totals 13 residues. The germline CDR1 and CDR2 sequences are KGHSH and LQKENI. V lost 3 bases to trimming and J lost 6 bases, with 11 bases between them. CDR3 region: CASSPTDTAEAFF. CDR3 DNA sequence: TGTGCCAGCTCACCGACAGATACCGCTGAAGCTTTCTTT.

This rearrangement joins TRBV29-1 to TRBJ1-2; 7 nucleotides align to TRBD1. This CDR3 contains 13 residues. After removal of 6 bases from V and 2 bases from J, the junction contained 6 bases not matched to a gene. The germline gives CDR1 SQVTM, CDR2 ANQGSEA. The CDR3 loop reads CSVSRDRNYGYTF. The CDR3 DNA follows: TGCAGCGTGAGCCGGGACAGAAACTATGGCTACACCTTC.

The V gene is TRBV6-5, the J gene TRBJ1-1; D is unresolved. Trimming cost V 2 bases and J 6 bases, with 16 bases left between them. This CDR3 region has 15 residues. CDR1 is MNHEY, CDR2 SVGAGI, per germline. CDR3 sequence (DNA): TGTGCCAGCAGTTACGGATGGGGAGTTCGGGCTGAAGCTTTCTTT. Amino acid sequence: CASSYGWGVRAEAFF.